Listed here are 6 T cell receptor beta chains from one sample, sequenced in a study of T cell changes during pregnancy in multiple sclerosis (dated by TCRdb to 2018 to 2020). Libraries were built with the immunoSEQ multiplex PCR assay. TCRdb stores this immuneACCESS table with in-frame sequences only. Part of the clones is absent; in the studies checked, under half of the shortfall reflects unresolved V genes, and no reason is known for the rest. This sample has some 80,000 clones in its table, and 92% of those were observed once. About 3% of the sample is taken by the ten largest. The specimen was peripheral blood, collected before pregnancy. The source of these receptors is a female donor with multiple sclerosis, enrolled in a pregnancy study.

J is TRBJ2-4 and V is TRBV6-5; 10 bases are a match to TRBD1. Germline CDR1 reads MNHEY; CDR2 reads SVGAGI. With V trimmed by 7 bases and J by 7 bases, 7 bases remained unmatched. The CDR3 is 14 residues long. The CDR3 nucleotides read TGTGCCAGCACCCGGGGACAGGGGTTCAACATTCAGTACTTC. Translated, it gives CASTRGQGFNIQYF.

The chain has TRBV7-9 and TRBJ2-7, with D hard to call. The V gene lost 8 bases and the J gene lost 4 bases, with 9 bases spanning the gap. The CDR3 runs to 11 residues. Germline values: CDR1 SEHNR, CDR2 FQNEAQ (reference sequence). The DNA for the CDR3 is TGTGCCAGCTCATCGAGGTACGAGCAGTACTTC. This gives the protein CASSSRYEQYF.

The CDR3 nucleotides read TGTGCCAGCTCGTCTTTAGATGTCTACGAGCAGTACTTC. It translates to CASSSLDVYEQYF. V is TRBV18 and J is TRBJ2-7; D is uncertain. Germline V CDR1 and CDR2: KGHSH, LQKENI. CDR3 length: 13 amino acids. Between the trimmed V and J ends, which lost 6 bases and 3 bases, there was a span of 12 bases.

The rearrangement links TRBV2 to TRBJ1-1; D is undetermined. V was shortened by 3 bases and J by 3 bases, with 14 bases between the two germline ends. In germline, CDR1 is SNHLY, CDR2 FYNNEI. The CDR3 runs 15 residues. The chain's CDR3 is CASSDGPSKYTEAFF. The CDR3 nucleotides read TGTGCCAGCAGTGACGGGCCTAGCAAGTACACTGAAGCTTTCTTT.

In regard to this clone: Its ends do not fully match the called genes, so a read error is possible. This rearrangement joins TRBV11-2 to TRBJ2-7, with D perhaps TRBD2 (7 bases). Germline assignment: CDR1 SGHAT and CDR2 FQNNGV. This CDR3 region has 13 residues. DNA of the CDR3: TGTGCCAGCAGCTCCCAGACGGGGGGCGCCCCCCAGTTC. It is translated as CASSSQTGGAPQF. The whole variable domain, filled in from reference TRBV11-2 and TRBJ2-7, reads EAGVAQSPRYKIIEKRQSVAFWCNPISGHATLYWYQQILGQGPKLLIQFQNNGVVDDSQLPKDRFSAERLKGVDSTLKIQPAKLEDSAVYLCASSSQTGGAPQFGPGTRLTVT.

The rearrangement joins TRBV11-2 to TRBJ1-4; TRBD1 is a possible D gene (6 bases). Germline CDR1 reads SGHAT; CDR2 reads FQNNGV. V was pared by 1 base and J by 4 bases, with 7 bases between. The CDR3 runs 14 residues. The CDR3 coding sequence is TGTGCCAGCAGCTTAGCAGGGGTTAATGAAAAACTGTTTTTT. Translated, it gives CASSLAGVNEKLFF.